This entry lists 7 T cell receptor beta chains sequenced from one sample in a study of response to subunit inactivated influenza vaccine. Each CDR3 protein is one row after TCRdb ran MiXCR on the RT-PCR reads. The sample shows 400,000 to 650,000 distinct CDR3 sequences, approximately 7.8% of them seen only once. The material sequenced was PBMCs from blood, taken around 25 months after vaccination. These receptors were taken from a man aged 50 to 69 who received an inactivated influenza vaccine.

This clonotype was seen ten or more times. The CDR3 DNA reads TGTGCCAGCCAGTCTAGCGGGAGCGCCTACGAGCAGTACTTC. Translating it yields CASQSSGSAYEQYF. The rearrangement uses TRBV28 and TRBJ2-7, with 10 bases lining up with TRBD2. The CDR3 runs to 14 residues. Unmatched junction bases numbered 6, after V lost 8 bases and J lost 2 bases. Germline CDR1 is MDHEN and CDR2 is SYDVKM.

There are many counts of this clonotype. This chain connects TRBV6-1 to TRBJ2-1, with TRBD1 identical over 9 bases. There are 15 residues in the CDR3. The germline V gene has CDR1 MNHNS and CDR2 SASEGT. The junction had 12 bases not matched to a gene; V was cut back by 6 bases and J by 9 bases. This CDR3 reads CASSRTGGAGGEQFF. The CDR3 DNA sequence: TGTGCCAGCAGCCGTACAGGGGGCGCAGGGGGTGAGCAGTTCTTC.

This clonotype was observed a few times. The chain uses TRBV6-2 or TRBV6-3 and TRBJ2-1, with D perhaps matching TRBD2 (6 bases). Germline assignment: CDR1 MNHEY and CDR2 SVGEGT. CDR3 length equals 11 residues. V lost 5 bases and J 12 bases, leaving 11 bases between the germline ends. The CDR3 nucleotides are TGTGCCAGCAGTATGGGGACTCTGCAGTTCTTC. This codes for CASSMGTLQFF.

The V call is TRBV4-1, the J call TRBJ2-3; 8 bases fit TRBD2. This CDR3 has 17 amino acids. The germline V gene has CDR1 MGHRA and CDR2 YSYEKL. The V and J ends lost 0 bases and 4 bases, in that order; junction bases with no gene match: 9. The CDR3 DNA follows: TGCGCCAGCAGCCAAGAGTCTGTCGGGGGGGCCTCAGATACGCAGTATTTT. As protein: CASSQESVGGASDTQYF.

This chain connects TRBV4-3 to TRBJ1-2; D call uncertain. CDR1 and CDR2 from the germline V gene are LGHNA and YSLEER. The V gene lost 0 bases and the J gene lost 5 bases, with 13 bases spanning the gap. CDR3 size: 15 residues. CDR3: CASSQDSVGFYGYTF. The CDR3 DNA follows: TGCGCCAGCAGCCAAGATTCCGTCGGTTTTTATGGCTACACCTTC.

This sequence joins TRBV7-2 and TRBJ2-5; D might be TRBD2 (5 bases). This CDR3 is built from 15 residues. The germline V gene encodes CDR1 SGHTA and CDR2 FQGNSA. Between the trimmed V and J ends, which lost 7 bases and 2 bases, there was a span of 17 bases. CDR3 in amino acids: CASTGERVFQETQYF. CDR3 sequence (DNA): TGTGCCAGCACCGGAGAGAGGGTGTTTCAAGAGACCCAGTACTTC.

CDR3 nucleotide sequence: TGTGCCAGCAGCCCATCTAGCGGGAAAACCTACAATGAGCAGTTCTTC. Residues: CASSPSSGKTYNEQFF. The chain carries TRBV7-2 and TRBJ2-1; 9 bases fit TRBD2. In germline, CDR1 is SGHTA, CDR2 FQGNSA. Losses at the gene ends were 5 bases for V and 2 bases for J; bases not matched to a gene: 7. This CDR3 spans 16 amino acids. The whole variable domain, filled in from reference TRBV7-2 and TRBJ2-1, reads GAGVSQSPSNKVTEKGKDVELRCDPISGHTALYWYRQSLGQGLEFLIYFQGNSAPDKSGLPSDRFSAERTGGSVSTLTIQRTQQEDSAVYLCASSPSSGKTYNEQFFGPGTRLTVL.